This section outlines one T cell receptor (beta chain) sequence together with its context. This record belongs to a study of blood T cell repertoires in COVID-19. Measured with immunoSEQ multiplex PCR; TCRdb has only the in-frame clones, and not every one. The repertoire holds some 200,000 clones, with 87% as singletons. CDR1 is LNHDA, CDR2 SQIVND, per germline (reference sequence). V shed 4 bases and J 1 base; nucleotides not matched to a gene: 5. The CDR3 has 16 residues. The chain couples TRBV19 to TRBJ2-5; 11 nucleotides line up with TRBD2. Sequencing used peripheral blood. This receptor was taken from a woman in her seventies with COVID-19, enrolled during active disease. In nucleotides, the CDR3 is TGTGCCAGTAGTAGGCGACTAGCGGGAACCCAAGAGACCCAGTACTTC. Protein: CASSRRLAGTQETQYF.